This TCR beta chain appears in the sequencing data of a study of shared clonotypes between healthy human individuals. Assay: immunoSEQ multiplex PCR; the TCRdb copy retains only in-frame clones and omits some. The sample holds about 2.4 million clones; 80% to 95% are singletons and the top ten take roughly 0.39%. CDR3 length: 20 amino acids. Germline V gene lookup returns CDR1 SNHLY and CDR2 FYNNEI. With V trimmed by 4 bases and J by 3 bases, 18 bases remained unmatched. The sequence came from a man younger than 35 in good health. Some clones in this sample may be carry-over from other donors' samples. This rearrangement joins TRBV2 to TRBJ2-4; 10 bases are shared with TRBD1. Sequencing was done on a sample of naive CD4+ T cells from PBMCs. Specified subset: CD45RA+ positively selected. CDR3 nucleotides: TGTGCCAGCAGTGCCGTCCCCCGGACAGGGGGGATCTGGGTCAAAAACATTCAGTACTTC. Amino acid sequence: CASSAVPRTGGIWVKNIQYF.